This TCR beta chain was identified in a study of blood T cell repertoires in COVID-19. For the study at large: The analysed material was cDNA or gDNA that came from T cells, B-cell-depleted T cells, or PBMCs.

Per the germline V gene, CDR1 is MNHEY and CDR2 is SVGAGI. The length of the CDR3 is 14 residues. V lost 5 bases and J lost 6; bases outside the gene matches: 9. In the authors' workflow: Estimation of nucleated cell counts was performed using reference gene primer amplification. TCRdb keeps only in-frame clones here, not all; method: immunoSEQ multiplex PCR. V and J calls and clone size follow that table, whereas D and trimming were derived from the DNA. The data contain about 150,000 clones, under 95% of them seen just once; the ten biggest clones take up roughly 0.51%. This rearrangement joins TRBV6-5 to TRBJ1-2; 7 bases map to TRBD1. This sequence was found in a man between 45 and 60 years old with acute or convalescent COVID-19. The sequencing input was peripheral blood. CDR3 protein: CASSPQGGKDGYTF. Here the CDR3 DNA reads TGTGCCAGCAGTCCCCAGGGGGGCAAGGATGGCTACACCTTC.